This TCR beta chain was recorded in a study of immune evolution from preneoplasia to lung adenocarcinoma. At the level of the study: HLA loss of heterozygosity: approximately 7.5% AIS, around 16% MIA, around 35% ADC, none AAH. General study points: Clonality was highest in normal lung, lower in later-stage lesions apparently. Top clone frequencies peaked in normal lung, apparently declining through invasive adenocarcinoma. Highest clonality occurred in KRAS-mutant, not EGFR-mutant or double wild-type, nodules.

About this clone: Antigen specificity is unknown.

Measured with immunoSEQ multiplex PCR; TCRdb has only the in-frame clones, and not every one. The repertoire has 6,000 to 8,500 clones, approximately 85% of them found once; the top ten carry about 2.5%. This CDR3 comprises 15 residues. Germline CDR1 is SGHKS and CDR2 is YYEKEE (reference sequence). V lost 4 bases and J lost 1, with 12 bases in between. Sequencing input: FFPE minimally invasive lung adenocarcinoma tissue. The chain uses TRBV5-5 and TRBJ2-1, with a possible D match to TRBD1 (5 bases). The sequence was obtained from a person of 80 years or more with lung adenocarcinoma. In DNA, the CDR3 is TGTGCCAGCAGCACACTCCAGGGTTCCTACAATGAGCAGTTCTTC. It translates to CASSTLQGSYNEQFF.